Detailed here is one T cell receptor beta chain. Its antigen is not identified. The data were taken from a study of cytomegalovirus exposure and HLA in healthy donors. Across the whole study: In an early release, HLA-typed donors contributed 90 million or so unique TCR sequences. Findings of the study overall: The study listed approximately 160 cytomegalovirus-associated TCR beta chains. Being productive about 87% or about 30% of the time was typical of most TCR beta V segments in an earlier analysis. In a later analysis, an Asian-associated ancestry cluster reportedly showed fewer N-insertions than the approximately 640-donor mean.

PCR involved 60 Vbeta and 13 Jbeta primers. Profiled with immunoSEQ multiplex PCR; TCRdb holds only in-frame clones, not every one. The table has 130,000 to 150,000 clones, roughly 68% seen once. The CDR3 runs 16 residues. CDR1 is MNHEY, CDR2 SMNVEV, per germline (reference sequence). V lost 1 base and J lost 4, with 13 bases in between. This TCR was sampled from a man aged 60 to 69 in good health and CMV-seronegative. Sequencing was performed on PBMCs. The V call is TRBV27, the J call TRBJ1-4; a weak D match, TRBD1 (5 bases). CDR3 bases: TGTGCCAGCAGTTTATGGGGGGGGGAGGTTAATGAAAAACTGTTTTTT. Translated: CASSLWGGEVNEKLFF.